Below are 25 T cell receptor beta chains sequenced from a single sample in a study of blood T cell repertoires in COVID-19. Measured with immunoSEQ multiplex PCR; TCRdb has only the in-frame clones, and not every one. This repertoire shows nearly 300,000 clones, roughly 90% found once; its top ten account for roughly 2.9%. Sample: PBMCs or T cells enriched from blood (not recorded which). The receptors shown here come from a woman aged 45 to 65 who had been exposed to COVID-19.

This chain uses TRBV5-1 with TRBJ2-5; the match to TRBD2 covers 8 bases. V was clipped by 2 bases and J by 1 base; unmatched bases: 4. Germline V gene data show CDR1 as SGHRS and CDR2 as YFSETQ. The CDR3 extends over 15 amino acids. The CDR3 nucleotides are TGCGCCAGCAGCTTTCGGGGGGGCCGCCAAGAGACCCAGTACTTC. This gives the protein CASSFRGGRQETQYF.

The genes are TRBV2 and TRBJ2-3, with D tentatively TRBD2 (6 bases). Germline CDR1 is SNHLY and CDR2 is FYNNEI. The CDR3 is made up of 14 amino acids. The ends were cut back, 6 bases at V and 4 bases at J, with 14 bases in the middle. CDR3 residues: CASRGGLEPDTQYF. The CDR3 region has the DNA TGTGCCAGCAGGGGGGGATTGGAGCCAGATACGCAGTATTTT.

This chain connects TRBV4-1 to TRBJ2-3; the D is unclear. This CDR3 spans 15 amino acids. V gave up 1 base and J gave up 2 bases, with 10 bases separating them. Germline lookup yields CDR1 MGHRA and CDR2 YSYEKL. The CDR3 reads CASSQVWPDTDTQYF. The DNA of the CDR3 is TGCGCCAGCAGCCAAGTATGGCCAGACACAGATACGCAGTATTTT.

The genes are TRBV5-6 and TRBJ2-4; possibly TRBD1 for D (7 bases). The CDR3 loop spans 18 amino acids. The V gene's germline CDR1 is SGHDT and CDR2 YYEEEE. V lost 4 bases and J lost 3, with 23 bases in between. The CDR3 loop reads CASSPYGQGEVGKNIQYF. The CDR3 DNA follows: TGTGCCAGCAGCCCCTATGGGCAGGGGGAGGTAGGCAAAAACATTCAGTACTTC.

V usage is TRBV11-3 and J usage is TRBJ1-3; no clear D gene. The CDR3 consists of 18 residues. V was shortened by 2 bases and J by 2 bases, with 19 bases between the two germline ends. Germline V gives CDR1 SGHNT, CDR2 YENEEA. DNA for the CDR3: TGTGCCAGCAGCTTAAATCTACCGGGGTTGAACGCTGGAAACACCATATATTTT. Translated, it gives CASSLNLPGLNAGNTIYF.

This chain connects TRBV5-1 to TRBJ2-3; D might be TRBD2 (5 bases). This CDR3 has 15 residues. Germline V CDR1 and CDR2: SGHRS, YFSETQ. With 2 bases removed from V and 6 bases from J, the gap between germline ends came to 16 bases. The CDR3 bases are TGCGCCAGCAGCTTACTAGGTCGGGGTCTTGATACGCAGTATTTT. Its translation: CASSLLGRGLDTQYF.

The gene calls are TRBV28 and TRBJ1-5; the D gene is possibly TRBD1 (5 bases). Germline-derived CDR1 and CDR2 are MDHEN and SYDVKM. V was cut by 3 bases and J by 7 bases, with 13 bases left in between. The CDR3 sequence is 14 residues long. CDR3: CASSFTGEGQPQHF. CDR3 sequence (DNA): TGTGCCAGCAGTTTTACGGGGGAGGGACAGCCCCAGCATTTT.

This clone was found once. The chain recombines TRBV7-2 with TRBJ2-1; 9 bases fit TRBD2. Germline V gene data show CDR1 as SGHTA and CDR2 as FQGNSA. CDR3 length equals 16 residues. V lost 8 bases and J lost 9; bases outside the gene matches: 17. CDR3 sequence (DNA): TGTGCCAGCTCCCGTAATAGCGGGGGTCTACAGGGTGAGCAGTTCTTC. It translates to CASSRNSGGLQGEQFF.

This chain joins TRBV6-5 and TRBJ2-7; 8 bases are shared with TRBD2. V trimming: 10 bases; J trimming: 12 bases; junction bases outside the gene matches: 11. The CDR3 is 11 residues long. CDR1 and CDR2 from the germline V gene are MNHEY and SVGAGI. The CDR3 coding sequence is TGTGCCACATCCGGGGGGGCCTATGCGTACTTC. It translates to CATSGGAYAYF.

This chain links TRBV2 with TRBJ2-3; D gene uncertain. Trimming stripped 2 bases from V and 3 bases from J, with 6 bases between. CDR3 length: 13 residues. CDR1 SNHLY and CDR2 FYNNEI come from the germline V gene. DNA of the CDR3: TGTGCCAGCAGTGAATCTCCGACAGATACGCAGTATTTT. This codes for CASSESPTDTQYF.

The chain is built from TRBV3-1 (or the pseudogene TRBV3-2) and TRBJ2-7; the D gene is possibly TRBD2 (5 bases). Germline CDR1 and CDR2: LGHDT and YNNKEL (reference sequence). CDR3 length equals 17 residues. With 0 bases removed from V and 0 bases from J, the gap between germline ends came to 15 bases. The CDR3 is CASSQDFKRTTSYEQYF. In DNA, the CDR3 is TGTGCCAGCAGCCAAGATTTCAAGCGGACGACCTCCTACGAGCAGTACTTC.

The chain uses TRBV28 and TRBJ1-1; D not certain. CDR1 and CDR2 from the germline V gene are MDHEN and SYDVKM. The CDR3 length is 13 residues. With 5 bases removed from V and 5 bases from J, the gap between germline ends came to 12 bases. CDR3 bases: TGTGCCAGCAGTGAGGGTCCGAGAACTGAAGCTTTCTTT. Translation: CASSEGPRTEAFF.

The V and J genes are TRBV7-9 and TRBJ2-2; possible D gene TRBD2, 6 bases. From germline, CDR1 is SEHNR and CDR2 FQNEAQ (reference sequence). V lost 2 bases to trimming and J lost 5 bases, with 12 bases between them. This CDR3 contains 15 residues. CDR3 in DNA: TGTGCCAGCAGCTTATGGCTAGGAGGGACCGGGGAGCTGTTTTTT. It codes for CASSLWLGGTGELFF.

The chain is built from TRBV28 and TRBJ1-2; D possibly corresponds to TRBD1 (5 bases). The CDR3 sequence is 11 residues long. Trimming took 5 bases from V and 8 from J, leaving 9 bases between them. The germline gives CDR1 MDHEN, CDR2 SYDVKM. The CDR3 loop is CASSPAGGYTF. CDR3 bases: TGTGCCAGCAGTCCGGCAGGGGGCTACACCTTC.

The chain recombines TRBV5-1 with TRBJ2-1; 11 nucleotides agree with TRBD1. The CDR3 has 18 amino acids. After removal of 4 bases from V and 3 bases from J, the junction contained 12 bases not matched to a gene. Germline V gene data show CDR1 as SGHRS and CDR2 as YFSETQ. The CDR3 DNA sequence: TGCGCCAGCAGCCCCGGACAGGGGGCGTTTATTGGCTACAATGAGCAGTTCTTC. The encoded protein is CASSPGQGAFIGYNEQFF.

The J gene is TRBJ1-2, the V gene TRBV18; 7 positions match TRBD1. Germline CDR1 and CDR2: KGHSH and LQKENI. After removal of 0 bases from V and 2 bases from J, the junction contained 6 bases not matched to a gene. The CDR3 has 16 residues. CDR3 coding DNA: TGTGCCAGCTCACCACCGAGGCAGGGGGTGAACTATGGCTACACCTTC. Translation: CASSPPRQGVNYGYTF.

This clone has only one observation. The rearrangement uses TRBV6-2 or TRBV6-3 and TRBJ2-7; 7 bases map to TRBD1. CDR3 length: 15 amino acids. V dropped 6 bases and J dropped 1; count of bases not matched to a gene: 9. CDR1 MNHEY and CDR2 SVGEGT come from the germline V gene. CDR3 sequence: CASSSIGQASYEQYF. The CDR3 DNA is TGTGCCAGCAGCTCTATTGGACAGGCTTCCTACGAGCAGTACTTC.

The chain is built from TRBV14 and TRBJ1-2; D is unresolved. Germline-derived CDR1 and CDR2 are SGHDN and FVKESK. V shed 0 bases and J shed 4 bases, with 9 bases lying between them. This CDR3 has 14 residues. CDR3 sequence: CASSQDRMIYGYTF. The CDR3 nucleotides read TGTGCCAGCAGCCAAGACAGGATGATCTATGGCTACACCTTC.

This chain connects TRBV28 to TRBJ2-6; possible D gene TRBD1, 7 bases. Trimming pared 6 bases from V and 1 base from J, leaving 13 bases between. The CDR3 totals 16 residues. Germline loops: CDR1 MDHEN, CDR2 SYDVKM. The CDR3 sequence: CASRDSGGSGANVLTF. The CDR3 nucleotides read TGTGCCAGCAGAGACTCAGGGGGGTCTGGGGCCAACGTCCTGACTTTC. Complete variable domain (other parts from reference TRBV28 and TRBJ2-6): DVKVTQSSRYLVKRTGEKVFLECVQDMDHENMFWYRQDPGLGLRLIYFSYDVKMKEKGDIPEGYSVSREKKERFSLILESASTNQTSMYLCASRDSGGSGANVLTFGAGSRLTVL.

This chain uses TRBV7-9 with TRBJ2-2, with 8 bases aligning to TRBD2. Germline-derived CDR1 and CDR2 are SEHNR and FQNEAQ (reference sequence). The CDR3 is made up of 14 amino acids. V lost 7 bases and J lost 1; bases outside the gene matches: 2. The DNA of the CDR3 is TGTGCCAGCACCCGGGGGGGGAACACCGGGGAGCTGTTTTTT. It encodes CASTRGGNTGELFF.

The V and J genes are TRBV19 and TRBJ1-2; unclear D gene. Deletions cut 3 bases from V and 8 bases from J, with 13 bases between. This CDR3 is built from 13 residues. In germline, CDR1 is LNHDA, CDR2 SQIVND (reference sequence). CDR3 residues: CASSISDTLGYTF. The CDR3 coding sequence is TGTGCCAGTAGTATTTCAGATACCCTCGGCTACACCTTC.

This clone was picked up a small number of times. This sequence joins TRBV7-2 and TRBJ1-2, with TRBD1 matching 7 bases. The CDR3 loop spans 14 amino acids. The germline V gene has CDR1 SGHTA and CDR2 FQGNSA. V lost 4 bases and J lost 7; bases outside the gene matches: 9. The CDR3 DNA follows: TGTGCCAGCAGCTCCGGACAGGTACTGGGTGGCTACACCTTC. Protein: CASSSGQVLGGYTF.

The chain is built from TRBV2 and TRBJ1-1, with D possibly TRBD1 on 5 matching bases. The V end lost 5 bases, the J end lost 1 base, and 11 bases lay between the germline ends. This CDR3 spans 14 amino acids. Germline V gene data show CDR1 as SNHLY and CDR2 as FYNNEI. CDR3 bases: TGTGCCAGCAGTCAGACAGTAACGAACACTGAAGCTTTCTTT. This sequence encodes CASSQTVTNTEAFF.

The chain links TRBV9 to TRBJ1-4; tentatively, D is TRBD1 (5 bases). V lost 0 bases, J lost 0 bases, and 6 bases lay in between. The germline CDR1 and CDR2 sequences are SGDLS and YYNGEE. The CDR3 contains 15 residues. CDR3 in DNA: TGTGCCAGCAGCGTAGAAGGGGCAACTAATGAAAAACTGTTTTTT. Encoded protein: CASSVEGATNEKLFF.

The chain has TRBV5-5 and TRBJ2-1; 7 nucleotides match TRBD2. Looked up from germline, CDR1 is SGHKS and CDR2 is YYEKEE (reference sequence). The CDR3 is 17 amino acids. V lost 5 bases, J lost 0 bases, and 11 bases stayed unmatched. The CDR3 bases are TGTGCCAGCAGGTCGCTGGGGCGGGGGAGCTCCTACAATGAGCAGTTCTTC. Amino acid sequence: CASRSLGRGSSYNEQFF.